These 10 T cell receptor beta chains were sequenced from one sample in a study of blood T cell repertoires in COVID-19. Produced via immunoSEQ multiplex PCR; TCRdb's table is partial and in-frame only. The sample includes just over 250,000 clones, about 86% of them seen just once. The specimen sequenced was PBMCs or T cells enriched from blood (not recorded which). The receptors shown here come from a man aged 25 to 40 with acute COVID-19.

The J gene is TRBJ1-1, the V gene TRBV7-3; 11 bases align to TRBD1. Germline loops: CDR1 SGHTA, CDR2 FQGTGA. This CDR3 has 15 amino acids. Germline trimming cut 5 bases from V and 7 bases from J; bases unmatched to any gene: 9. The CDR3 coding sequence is TGTGCCAGCAGCCCCGCCGGACAGGGGGCTAGTGAAGCTTTCTTT. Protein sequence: CASSPAGQGASEAFF.

CDR3 nucleotides: TGTGCCAGTAGACCGACAGGGGAAGTCACCGGGGAGCTGTTTTTT. Protein sequence: CASRPTGEVTGELFF. The genes are TRBV19 and TRBJ2-2; 8 bases match TRBD1. CDR1 and CDR2 (germline): LNHDA, SQIVND (reference sequence). The CDR3 spans 15 residues. The trim removed 6 bases at V and 4 bases at J, leaving 7 bases unmatched.

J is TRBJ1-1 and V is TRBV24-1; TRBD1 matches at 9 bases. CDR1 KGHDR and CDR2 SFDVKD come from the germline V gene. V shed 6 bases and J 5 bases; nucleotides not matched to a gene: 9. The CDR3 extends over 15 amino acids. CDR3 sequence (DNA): TGTGCCACCAGTCCCGGGACAGGGAAGGGAACTGAAGCTTTCTTT. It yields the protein CATSPGTGKGTEAFF.

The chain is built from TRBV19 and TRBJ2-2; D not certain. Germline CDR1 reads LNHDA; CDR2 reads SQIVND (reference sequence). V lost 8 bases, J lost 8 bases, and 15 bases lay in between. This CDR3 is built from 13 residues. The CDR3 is CASRALSAGELFF. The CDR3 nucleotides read TGTGCCAGTCGCGCCCTATCAGCGGGGGAGCTGTTTTTT.

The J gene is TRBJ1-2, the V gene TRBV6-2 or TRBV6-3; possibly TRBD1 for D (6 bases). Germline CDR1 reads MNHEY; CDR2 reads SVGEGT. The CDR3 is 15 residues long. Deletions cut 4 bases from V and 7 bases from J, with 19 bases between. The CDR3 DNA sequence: TGTGCCAGCAGTTCTGGGACACCGCTGGATGGTGGCTACACCTTC. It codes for CASSSGTPLDGGYTF.

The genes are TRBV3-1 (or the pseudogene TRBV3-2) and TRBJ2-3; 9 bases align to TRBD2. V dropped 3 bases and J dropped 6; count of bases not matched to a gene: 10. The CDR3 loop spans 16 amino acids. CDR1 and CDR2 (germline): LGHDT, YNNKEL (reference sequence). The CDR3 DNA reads TGTGCCAGCAGCCATGGACTAGCGAGCCTAGCGGATACGCAGTATTTT. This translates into CASSHGLASLADTQYF.

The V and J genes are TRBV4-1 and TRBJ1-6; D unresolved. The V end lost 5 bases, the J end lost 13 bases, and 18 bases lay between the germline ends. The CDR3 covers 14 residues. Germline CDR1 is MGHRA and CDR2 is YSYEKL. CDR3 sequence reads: CASSLTGSPDPLHF. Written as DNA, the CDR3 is TGCGCCAGCAGCTTGACGGGTAGTCCCGATCCCCTCCACTTT.

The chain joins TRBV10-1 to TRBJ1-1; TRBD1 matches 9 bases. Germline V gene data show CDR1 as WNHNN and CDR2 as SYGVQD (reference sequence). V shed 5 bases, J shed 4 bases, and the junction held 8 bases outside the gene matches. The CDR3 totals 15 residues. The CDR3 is CASSPSRDRATEAFF. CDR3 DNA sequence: TGCGCCAGCAGTCCATCTCGGGACAGGGCCACTGAAGCTTTCTTT.

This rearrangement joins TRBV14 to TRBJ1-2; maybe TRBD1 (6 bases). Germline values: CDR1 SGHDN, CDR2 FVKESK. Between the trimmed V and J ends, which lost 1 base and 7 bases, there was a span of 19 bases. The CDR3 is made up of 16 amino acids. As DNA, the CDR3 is TGTGCCAGCAGCCAAGTACAGGGACCGACTATCGCTGGCTACACCTTC. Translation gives CASSQVQGPTIAGYTF.

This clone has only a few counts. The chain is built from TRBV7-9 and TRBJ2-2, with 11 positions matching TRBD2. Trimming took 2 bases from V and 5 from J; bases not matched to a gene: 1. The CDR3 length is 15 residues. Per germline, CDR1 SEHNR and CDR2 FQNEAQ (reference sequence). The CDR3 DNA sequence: TGTGCCAGCAGCTTACTAGCGGGGGGTACCGGGGAGCTGTTTTTT. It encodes CASSLLAGGTGELFF. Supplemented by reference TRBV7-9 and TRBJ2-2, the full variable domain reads DTGVSQNPRHKITKRGQNVTFRCDPISEHNRLYWYRQTLGQGPEFLTYFQNEAQLEKSRLLSDRFSAERPKGSFSTLEIQRTEQGDSAMYLCASSLLAGGTGELFFGEGSRLTVL.